Listed here is a single TCR beta chain. From germline, CDR1 is MGHRA and CDR2 YSYEKL. CDR3 length equals 15 residues. Trimming cost V 1 base and J 5 bases, with 15 bases left between them. The data were obtained in a study of blood T cell repertoires in COVID-19. In the study's own analysis: Estimates of nucleated cell counts were drawn from the amplification of reference gene primers. Produced via immunoSEQ multiplex PCR; TCRdb's table is partial and in-frame only. D and trimming come from the DNA, and the V and J calls and clone size come from that table. The sample lists roughly 110,000 clones, around 88% occurring once.

This chain uses TRBV4-1 with TRBJ2-7, with D tentatively TRBD1 (6 bases). The sequencing input was peripheral blood. The sequence was obtained from a man between 50 and 59 years old with active or convalescent COVID-19. The CDR3 coding sequence is TGCGCCAGCAGCCAAGTAATTCGAGGGGGAGACGAGCAGTACTTC. This gives the protein CASSQVIRGGDEQYF.